Detailed here is one TCR beta chain. Its antigen is unknown. Running of the v3.0 immunoSEQ assay took place at survey level. Sequencing was designed to cover roughly 35,000-55,000 T-cell genomes in each sample. Profiled with immunoSEQ multiplex PCR; TCRdb holds only in-frame clones, not every one. The sample consists of fewer than 40,000 clones, around three quarters of them appearing once. This record belongs to a study of long-term antiretroviral therapy in people with HIV. The study, taken as a whole, reports: Compared with controls, HIV repertoires showed narrower CDR3 length ranges. All time points showed a repertoire dominated by clones expanded before ART. Diversity went up after ART and still fell short of transplant donor controls.

This clonotype originated in a man aged 25-40 years with HIV. The input for sequencing was unsorted PBMCs, taken 3.4 years after starting antiretroviral therapy.

The CDR3 loop reads CASSINLNEQFF. The CDR3, as DNA: TGTGCCAGCAGTATAAATCTAAATGAGCAGTTCTTC. The chain carries TRBV27 and TRBJ2-1; unclear D gene. The CDR3 runs to 12 residues. CDR1 is MNHEY and CDR2 is SMNVEV in the germline V gene (reference sequence). V was pared by 5 bases and J by 7 bases, with 9 bases between.